This T cell receptor (beta chain) emerged from a study of CXCR3-negative and CXCR3-positive naive CD8 T cells. Germline V gene data show CDR1 as DFQATT and CDR2 as SNEGSKA (reference sequence). The CDR3 consists of 16 residues. 5' RACE that incorporated UMI labels was used to prepare the TRB cDNA libraries. TCRdb re-called the 5' RACE reads and catalogs CDR3 proteins one per entry, DNA excluded. Recorded for this sample: approximately 88,000 distinct CDR3 sequences. Material: naive CXCR3- CD8+ T cells from blood. Subset noted: CD45RO-CCR7+CD27+CD95- naive CD8+ T cells lacking CXCR3 (TNR3-). This TCR was recovered from a human donor in good health. Some clones in this sample may be carry-over from other donors' samples. The chain combines TRBV20-1 with TRBJ2-7; lacking DNA, the TRBD2 call made by TCRdb goes unchecked. CDR3 loop: CSAPPPGGTLPYEQYF.